This TCR beta chain emerged from a study of T-cell memory formation after mild COVID-19. TCRdb used MiXCR to reprocess the 5' RACE reads, holding one entry per CDR3 protein. The sample has more than 400,000 distinct CDR3 sequences; 15% to 20% are singletons. The ends lost 3 bases at V and 3 bases at J; junction bases unmatched: 3. CDR3 length: 14 amino acids. Germline CDR1 SGHRS, CDR2 YFSETQ. This clonotype occurred a few times. The chain couples TRBV5-1 to TRBJ2-7; the match to TRBD1 covers 10 bases. Source material: PBMCs or a T cell subset sorted from them (not recorded which). The receptor's source is an adult woman who had mild COVID-19 (a few samples of this study predate the infection). Cell type and time point are not known. The CDR3 DNA is TGCGCCAGCAGCTCGGGACAGGGGCACTACGAGCAGTACTTC. Translation: CASSSGQGHYEQYF.